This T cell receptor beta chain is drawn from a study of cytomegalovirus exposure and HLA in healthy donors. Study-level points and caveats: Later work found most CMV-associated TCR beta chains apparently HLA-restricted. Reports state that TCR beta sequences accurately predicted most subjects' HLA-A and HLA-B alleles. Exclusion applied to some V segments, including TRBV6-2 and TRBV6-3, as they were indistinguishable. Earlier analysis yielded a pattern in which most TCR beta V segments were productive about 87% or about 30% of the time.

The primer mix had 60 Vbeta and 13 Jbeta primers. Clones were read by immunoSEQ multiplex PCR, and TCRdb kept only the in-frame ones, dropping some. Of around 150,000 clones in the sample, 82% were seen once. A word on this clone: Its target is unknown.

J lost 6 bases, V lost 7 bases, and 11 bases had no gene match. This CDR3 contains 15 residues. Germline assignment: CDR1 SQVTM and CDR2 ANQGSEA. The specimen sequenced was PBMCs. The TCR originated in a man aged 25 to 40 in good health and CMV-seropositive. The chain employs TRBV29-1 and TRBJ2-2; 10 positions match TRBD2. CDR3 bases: TGCAGCGGGAGAACTAGCGGGGCTGCCCCCGGGGAGCTGTTTTTT. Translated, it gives CSGRTSGAAPGELFF.